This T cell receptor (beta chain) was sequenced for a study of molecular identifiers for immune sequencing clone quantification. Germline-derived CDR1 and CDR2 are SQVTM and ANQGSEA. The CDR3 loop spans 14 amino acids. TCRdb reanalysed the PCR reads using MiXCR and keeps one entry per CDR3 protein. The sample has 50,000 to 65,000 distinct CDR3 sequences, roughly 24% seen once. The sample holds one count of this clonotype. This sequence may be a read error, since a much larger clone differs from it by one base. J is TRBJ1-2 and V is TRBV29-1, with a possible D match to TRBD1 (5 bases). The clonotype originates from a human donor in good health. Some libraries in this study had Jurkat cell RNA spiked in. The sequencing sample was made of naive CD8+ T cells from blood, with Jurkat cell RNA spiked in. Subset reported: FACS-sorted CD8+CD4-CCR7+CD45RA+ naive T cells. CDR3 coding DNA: TGCAGCGTTGATCGGCAGGGACCCTACTATGGCTACGCCTTC. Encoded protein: CSVDRQGPYYGYAF.